This is a list of T cell receptor beta chains from one sample in a study of blood T cell repertoires in COVID-19. Only in-frame clones appear in the TCRdb table, and some are missing; sequencing was by immunoSEQ multiplex PCR. The sample consists of roughly 400,000 clones, nearly 90% of them appearing once. Sample: PBMCs or T cells enriched from blood (not recorded which). These TCRs come from a woman aged 18-29 years who had been exposed to COVID-19. CDR3s include the opening cysteine and the closing phenylalanine or tryptophan. Each record gives: J gene, V gene, D gene, clone size, CDR3 protein, CDR3 DNA. The D gene is left open where the match is weak. Clone size, where shown, is once, few, many, or a class for clones that have expanded.

TRBJ2-1 | TRBV27 | NA | NA | CASSARAHNEQFF | TGTGCCAGCAGTGCTAGAGCCCACAATGAGCAGTTCTTC
TRBJ1-6 | TRBV5-1 | NA | once | CASSLEEGLNSPLHF | TGCGCCAGCAGCTTGGAGGAGGGGCTCAATTCACCCCTCCACTTT
TRBJ2-7 | TRBV24-1 | TRBD1 | NA | CATSDPAGTGHYEQYF | TGTGCCACCAGTGATCCAGCCGGGACAGGGCACTACGAGCAGTACTTC
TRBJ2-7 | TRBV7-6 | TRBD1 | NA | CASSLDGQGAREQYF | TGTGCCAGCAGCTTAGACGGACAGGGGGCAAGGGAGCAGTACTTC
TRBJ2-7 | TRBV27 | TRBD2 | NA | CASSLLGREYEQYF | TGTGCCAGCAGTTTACTCGGGAGGGAGTACGAGCAGTACTTC
TRBJ2-5 | TRBV7-2 | TRBD2 | NA | CASSSGTSGSFGGETQYF | TGTGCCAGCAGCTCCGGGACTAGCGGGAGTTTCGGTGGTGAGACCCAGTACTTC
TRBJ2-7 | TRBV4-1 | NA | NA | CASSDTSSYEQYF | TGCGCCAGCAGTGATACGAGCTCCTACGAGCAGTACTTC
TRBJ1-6 | TRBV21-1 | NA | NA | CASSPQRLTEYNSPLHF | TGTGCCAGCAGCCCCCAAAGGCTTACAGAGTATAATTCACCCCTCCACTTT
TRBJ1-1 | TRBV27 | TRBD1 | NA | CASSPPYTGELTEAFF | TGTGCCAGCAGCCCACCGTACACAGGGGAGCTCACTGAAGCTTTCTTT
TRBJ2-7 | TRBV7-2 | NA | once | CASSSGLEGYAEQYF | TGTGCCAGCAGCTCCGGACTCGAGGGCTACGCCGAGCAGTACTTC
TRBJ1-2 | TRBV19 | NA | NA | CASSPGSSNYGYTF | TGTGCCAGTAGTCCGGGATCGTCCAACTATGGCTACACCTTC
TRBJ1-4 | TRBV27 | NA | NA | CASSLGEGGEKLFF | TGTGCCAGCAGTTTAGGCGAAGGGGGTGAAAAACTGTTTTTT
TRBJ2-7 | TRBV28 | TRBD1 | NA | CASSSLLGQGAPQLYEQYF | TGTGCCAGCAGTTCATTACTGGGACAGGGGGCGCCGCAATTATACGAGCAGTACTTC
TRBJ2-7 | TRBV6-1 | NA | NA | CASSVLSGAVSSYEQYF | TGTGCCAGCAGTGTATTATCAGGGGCGGTTAGCTCCTACGAGCAGTACTTC
TRBJ1-3 | TRBV9 | TRBD1 | NA | CASSVGTGGSGNTIYF | TGTGCCAGCAGCGTAGGGACAGGGGGCTCTGGAAACACCATATATTTT
TRBJ2-1 | TRBV7-3 | NA | NA | CASSLLPSGSYNEQFF | TGTGCCAGCAGCTTATTACCCTCAGGCTCCTACAATGAGCAGTTCTTC
TRBJ1-3 | TRBV7-2 | TRBD1 | NA | CASSITGGSGNTIYF | TGTGCCAGCAGCATTACAGGGGGGTCTGGAAACACCATATATTTT
TRBJ2-7 | TRBV18 | NA | NA | CASSPGGKSYEQYF | TGTGCCAGCTCACCTGGGGGGAAGTCCTACGAGCAGTACTTC
TRBJ2-2 | TRBV28 | NA | NA | CASSWAGETGELFF | TGTGCCAGCAGTTGGGCAGGGGAAACCGGGGAGCTGTTTTTT
TRBJ2-1 | TRBV7-6 | NA | NA | CASSLGPGVGDNEQFF | TGTGCCAGCAGCTTAGGCCCCGGGGTGGGAGACAATGAGCAGTTCTTC
TRBJ1-4 | TRBV6-5 | NA | NA | CASSEPGTRGEKLFF | TGTGCCAGCTCGGAGCCCGGGACAAGGGGAGAAAAACTGTTTTTT
TRBJ2-5 | TRBV9 | TRBD2 | NA | CASSGPGLAEQETQYF | TGTGCCAGCAGCGGACCGGGACTAGCGGAACAAGAGACCCAGTACTTC
TRBJ2-1 | TRBV7-8 | NA | NA | CASSLTLAHDNEQFF | TGTGCCAGCAGCTTAACCCTAGCACACGACAATGAGCAGTTCTTC
TRBJ2-3 | TRBV4-2 | NA | once | CASSPGFGSLSGIGTDTQYF | TGTGCCAGCAGCCCGGGGTTTGGGTCCTTATCAGGCATAGGCACAGATACGCAGTATTTT
TRBJ2-2 | TRBV13 | TRBD1 | NA | CASSTGQGENTGELFF | TGTGCCAGCAGCACGGGACAGGGGGAGAACACCGGGGAGCTGTTTTTT
TRBJ1-2 | TRBV7-8 | NA | NA | CASSLGPGAYGYTF | TGTGCCAGCAGCTTAGGGCCAGGGGCCTATGGCTACACCTTC